Listed below are T cell receptor beta chains from one sample, sequenced in a study of vaccination effects on CD4 cells after COVID-19. TCRdb keeps only in-frame clones here, not all; method: immunoSEQ multiplex PCR. There are about 40,000 clones in the sample; under 70% occur only once, and roughly 8% lies in the top ten. For these receptors, no antigen is known. The sample was CD4+ T cells from PBMCs cultured without peptide, taken after COVID-19 vaccination. Source of these receptors: a human donor who received a COVID-19 vaccine. CDR3s include the opening cysteine and the closing phenylalanine or tryptophan. Fields, in order: J gene, clone size, V gene, D gene, CDR3 protein, CDR3 DNA. D genes are given only for firm matches. The size of a clone is reported for some rows only, either as once, few or many, or as a class for expanded clones.

TRBJ1-2,-,TRBV27,TRBD1,CASTTLPPRQGSYGYTF,TGTGCCAGCACCACCCTTCCCCCCCGACAGGGGAGCTATGGCTACACCTTC
TRBJ1-6,-,TRBV5-1,-,CASSLGPTTNYNSPLHF,TGCGCCAGCAGCTTGGGCCCTACCACGAATTATAATTCACCCCTCCACTTT
TRBJ2-2,few,TRBV5-1,-,CASSLEQNTGELFF,TGCGCCAGCAGCTTGGAACAGAACACCGGGGAGCTGTTTTTT
TRBJ2-1,once,TRBV6-5,-,CASSYLPVLSYNEQFF,TGTGCCAGCAGTTACTTACCGGTTTTATCCTACAATGAGCAGTTCTTC
TRBJ2-1,few,TRBV27,-,CASSRNRDKKNNEQFF,TGTGCCAGCAGTCGGAACCGGGACAAGAAAAACAATGAGCAGTTCTTC
TRBJ1-6,-,TRBV21-1,-,CASSKGGCRSYNSPLHF,TGTGCCAGCAGCAAAGGGGGTTGTCGCTCCTATAATTCACCCCTCCACTTT
TRBJ2-3,-,TRBV18,-,CASSPQLEVDTQYF,TGTGCCAGCTCACCTCAGTTAGAGGTGGATACGCAGTATTTT
TRBJ1-1,-,TRBV11-2,TRBD1,CASSLEGWTGLRDTEAFF,TGTGCCAGCAGCTTAGAGGGCTGGACAGGGCTGAGGGACACTGAAGCTTTCTTT
TRBJ1-3,-,TRBV3-1/TRBV3-2,-,CASSQVGNTIYF,TGTGCCAGCAGCCAAGTTGGAAACACCATATATTTT
TRBJ2-1,-,TRBV5-1,-,CASSLDFQGDARFF,TGCGCCAGCAGCTTAGATTTTCAGGGTGACGCGAGATTCTTC
TRBJ2-1,-,TRBV18,TRBD1,CASSPGDREQFF,TGTGCCAGCTCACCAGGGGACAGAGAGCAGTTCTTC
TRBJ2-7,few,TRBV6-2/TRBV6-3,TRBD2,CASSSTSRANYEQYF,TGTGCCAGCAGTTCGACTAGCAGAGCCAACTACGAGCAGTACTTC
TRBJ2-7,-,TRBV6-5,-,CASRRDTGAYEQYF,TGTGCCAGTCGACGGGATACCGGGGCCTACGAGCAGTACTTC
TRBJ2-7,-,TRBV5-1,TRBD2,CASSPWTSYAEQYF,TGCGCCAGCAGCCCATGGACTAGCTACGCCGAGCAGTACTTC
TRBJ1-3,few,TRBV6-5,-,CASSYTGGFSGNTIYF,TGTGCCAGCAGTTACACGGGGGGGTTTTCTGGAAACACCATATATTTT
TRBJ1-1,-,TRBV29-1,-,CSVVDTEAFF,TGCAGCGTTGTAGACACTGAAGCTTTCTTT
TRBJ2-5,-,TRBV19,TRBD1,CASRRQGLGETQYF,TGTGCCAGTAGGAGACAGGGGTTGGGGGAGACCCAGTACTTC
TRBJ1-1,-,TRBV27,TRBD1,CASSRDLGQGNTEAFF,TGTGCCAGCAGCCGAGACCTAGGACAGGGGAACACTGAAGCTTTCTTT
TRBJ1-6,-,TRBV19,-,CASSIGQQNSPLHF,TGTGCCAGTAGTATAGGACAGCAAAATTCACCCCTCCACTTT
TRBJ2-7,-,TRBV15,-,CATSRERVGAYEQYF,TGTGCCACCAGCAGAGAAAGGGTGGGAGCCTACGAGCAGTACTTC
TRBJ2-1,once,TRBV5-1,TRBD2,CASSVGGTSRGNEQFF,TGCGCCAGCAGCGTAGGTGGGACTAGCAGGGGCAATGAGCAGTTCTTC
TRBJ2-7,-,TRBV13,TRBD1,CASSLRGGRGSSYEQYF,TGTGCCAGCAGCTTAAGAGGGGGCAGGGGAAGCTCCTACGAGCAGTACTTC
TRBJ1-2,-,TRBV11-2,TRBD1,CASSPGQGKYGYTF,TGTGCCAGCAGTCCAGGACAGGGAAAATATGGCTACACCTTC
TRBJ2-4,-,TRBV18,-,CASSPASMAKNIQYF,TGTGCCAGCTCACCAGCTTCCATGGCCAAAAACATTCAGTACTTC
TRBJ2-7,few,TRBV27,-,CASSLSTSASGYEQYF,TGTGCCAGCAGTTTATCAACCAGCGCGTCCGGCTACGAGCAGTACTTC
TRBJ1-1,-,TRBV10-3,-,CAIRDDLNTEAFF,TGTGCCATCAGGGACGACTTGAACACTGAAGCTTTCTTT
TRBJ2-1,-,TRBV18,-,CASSQNGGGASNEQFF,TGTGCCAGCTCCCAGAATGGCGGGGGCGCATCCAATGAGCAGTTCTTC
TRBJ1-3,-,TRBV6-5,-,CASSYGRGVGNTIYF,TGTGCCAGCAGTTACGGCAGGGGAGTTGGAAACACCATATATTTT
TRBJ1-6,few,TRBV2,TRBD1,CASIRDRSSYNSPLHF,TGTGCCAGTATCCGGGACAGGAGCTCCTATAATTCACCCCTCCACTTT
TRBJ1-3,-,TRBV30,-,CAWIFPHRGGNTIYF,TGTGCCTGGATTTTTCCTCACCGAGGGGGAAACACCATATATTTT
TRBJ2-1,once,TRBV27,-,CASSLIEGIQHEQFF,TGTGCCAGCAGTTTAATCGAAGGTATTCAGCATGAGCAGTTCTTC
TRBJ1-2,-,TRBV5-1,-,CASSLAGGEGRYGYTF,TGCGCCAGCAGCTTGGCCGGAGGGGAGGGGAGGTATGGCTACACCTTC
TRBJ2-7,-,TRBV14,TRBD2,CASSPFQTSWEQYF,TGTGCCAGCAGTCCATTCCAGACTAGCTGGGAGCAGTACTTC
TRBJ1-6,-,TRBV9,-,CASSVGVTGNSPLHF,TGTGCCAGCAGCGTAGGAGTTACAGGAAATTCACCCCTCCACTTT
TRBJ2-7,-,TRBV6-5,TRBD1,CASSPGQGGTYEQYF,TGTGCCAGCAGCCCCGGACAGGGTGGGACCTACGAGCAGTACTTC
TRBJ2-2,-,TRBV5-1,-,CASSLRGGDSTGELFF,TGCGCCAGCAGCTTGAGAGGGGGTGATAGCACCGGGGAGCTGTTTTTT
TRBJ2-7,-,TRBV11-2,-,CASSSYHRPPYEQYF,TGTGCCAGCAGCTCCTACCACAGACCCCCCTACGAGCAGTACTTC
TRBJ2-2,-,TRBV6-4,TRBD1,CASSQEQGAGGELFF,TGTGCCAGCAGCCAGGAACAGGGGGCCGGCGGGGAGCTGTTTTTT
TRBJ1-4,-,TRBV2,-,CASSVGNSDEKLFF,TGTGCCAGCAGTGTCGGGAATTCGGATGAAAAACTGTTTTTT
TRBJ2-2,-,TRBV3-1/TRBV3-2,-,CASSLSTGWLNTGELFF,TGTGCCAGCAGCCTCTCAACCGGTTGGTTAAACACCGGGGAGCTGTTTTTT
TRBJ1-1,-,TRBV30,-,CAWSVQSPDVAFF,TGTGCCTGGAGTGTACAGTCTCCGGACGTGGCTTTCTTT
TRBJ2-1,few,TRBV10-1,-,CASTENSYNEQFF,TGCGCCAGCACCGAGAACAGTTACAATGAGCAGTTCTTC
TRBJ1-3,-,TRBV5-6,-,CASSLRSAGNTIYF,TGTGCCAGCAGCTTGAGATCCGCAGGAAACACCATATATTTT
TRBJ2-7,few,TRBV5-1,-,CASSPQGSVSYEQYF,TGCGCCAGCAGCCCCCAGGGTAGCGTCTCCTACGAGCAGTACTTC
TRBJ2-7,-,TRBV30,TRBD2,CAWSPGLAGTYEQYF,TGTGCCTGGAGTCCGGGACTAGCGGGGACCTACGAGCAGTACTTC
TRBJ2-1,-,TRBV5-1,TRBD2,CASSLNGGGYNEQFF,TGCGCCAGCAGCCTGAACGGGGGGGGCTACAATGAGCAGTTCTTC
TRBJ1-2,once,TRBV27,-,CASSYVQETKGYFGYTF,TGTGCCAGCAGTTACGTCCAAGAGACTAAGGGATATTTTGGCTACACCTTC
TRBJ1-4,-,TRBV4-1,-,CASSPQAGAGEKLFF,TGCGCCAGCAGCCCACAAGCGGGGGCAGGCGAAAAACTGTTTTTT
TRBJ1-2,-,TRBV12-5,-,CASGPETGSRIYGYTF,TGTGCTAGTGGCCCCGAAACAGGGAGTCGGATCTATGGCTACACCTTC
TRBJ2-5,-,TRBV21-1,-,CASSKVAEDETQYF,TGTGCCAGCAGCAAAGTGGCGGAGGACGAGACCCAGTACTTC